One sample yielded the 22 T cell receptor beta chains listed below, sequenced in a study of regulatory T cells in long-lasting Graves disease. Time point in this sample: persistent/refractory GD, antithyroid drugs over 5 years with positive TRAb. From PBMCs, RNA was extracted and then used to make the TCR library. Library construction for TCR beta used iRepertoire HTBI primers and Arm-PCR of CDR3 regions. Each CDR3 protein gets one entry after TCRdb re-called the multiplex PCR reads with MiXCR. Of about 300,000 distinct CDR3 sequences listed, roughly a fifth are singletons. Sequences were derived from peripheral blood mononuclear cells (PBMCs), sampled when the disease was refractory, from a patient treated with antithyroid drugs. The receptors come from a female donor with Graves disease.

The table lists this clonotype with many counts. Its ends do not fully match the called genes, so a read error is possible. The chain links TRBV30 to TRBJ1-1; the match to TRBD1 covers 7 bases. The CDR3 has 12 amino acids. Germline CDR1 and CDR2: GTSNPN and SVGIG (reference sequence). CDR3 DNA: TGTGCCTGGAGTACGGTACAGGGGCGCTCGGTCTTT. Translation gives CAWSTVQGRSVF.

The chain is built from TRBV7-9 and TRBJ2-7; 7 nucleotides line up with TRBD2. The V gene end was trimmed by 5 bases and the J gene end by 2 bases; junction bases not matched to a gene: 9. The CDR3 runs 15 residues. Germline CDR1 SEHNR, CDR2 FQNEAQ (reference sequence). CDR3 in DNA: TGTGCCAGCAGCCCCGGGGGGTCCCCTGCCTACGAGCAGTACTTC. This sequence encodes CASSPGGSPAYEQYF.

The chain carries TRBV28 and TRBJ1-5, with TRBD1 as a possible D gene (5 bases). Trimming stripped 6 bases from V and 6 bases from J, with 18 bases between. The germline V gene encodes CDR1 MDHEN and CDR2 SYDVKM. The CDR3 loop spans 15 amino acids. The CDR3 spells CASSPGGGDVQPQHF. As DNA, the CDR3 is TGTGCCAGCAGCCCAGGTGGGGGTGACGTTCAGCCCCAGCATTTT. Full variable domain (rest looked up from reference TRBV28 and TRBJ1-5): DVKVTQSSRYLVKRTGEKVFLECVQDMDHENMFWYRQDPGLGLRLIYFSYDVKMKEKGDIPEGYSVSREKKERFSLILESASTNQTSMYLCASSPGGGDVQPQHFGDGTRLSIL.

DNA of the CDR3: TGTGCCAGCAGCGCCTCGACAGCTAACTATGGCTACACCTTC. Its protein product is CASSASTANYGYTF. The J gene is TRBJ1-2, the V gene TRBV6-1; the D gene is possibly TRBD1 (5 bases). The CDR3 runs 14 residues. Germline CDR1 MNHNS, CDR2 SASEGT. The V end lost 6 bases, the J end lost 0 bases, and 11 bases lay between the germline ends.

In this sample, this clonotype turned up a few times. The J gene is TRBJ1-1, the V gene TRBV4-3; a weak D match, TRBD1 (6 bases). V gave up 3 bases and J gave up 2 bases, with 13 bases separating them. Germline V lookup: CDR1 LGHNA, CDR2 YSLEER. CDR3 length: 15 amino acids. The CDR3 is CASSQERGYNTEAFF. The CDR3 region has the DNA TGCGCCAGCAGCCAGGAAAGGGGGTATAACACTGAAGCTTTCTTT.

V usage is TRBV25-1 and J usage is TRBJ2-3, with D uncertain. CDR3 length equals 15 residues. Germline assignment: CDR1 MGHDK and CDR2 SYGVNS. V lost 5 bases to trimming and J lost 0 bases, with 12 bases between them. The CDR3 region is CASSLDAASTDTQYF. CDR3 coding DNA: TGTGCCAGCAGTCTGGACGCCGCTAGCACAGATACGCAGTATTTT.

At least ten counts were recorded for this clonotype. The chain uses TRBV7-2 and TRBJ2-7; D call uncertain. V gave up 0 bases and J gave up 2 bases, with 8 bases separating them. Germline V gene lookup returns CDR1 SGHTA and CDR2 FQGNSA. The CDR3 runs to 14 residues. The CDR3: CASSLAGKAYEQYF. The CDR3 DNA follows: TGTGCCAGCAGCTTAGCGGGCAAAGCCTACGAGCAGTACTTC.

The rearrangement joins TRBV29-1 to TRBJ2-4, with TRBD2 matching 13 bases. The CDR3 totals 13 residues. J was trimmed by 15 bases and V by 4 bases; bases with no gene match: 9. CDR1 SQVTM and CDR2 ANQGSEA come from the germline V gene. CDR3 DNA: TGCAGCGTTGTAGGGACTAGCGGGAATCTTCGGTACTTC. This gives the protein CSVVGTSGNLRYF.

The rearrangement uses TRBV16 and TRBJ2-1; D ambiguous. Germline loops: CDR1 KGHSY, CDR2 FQNENV. V shed 0 bases and J shed 10 bases, with 10 bases lying between them. The CDR3 sequence is 13 residues long. The CDR3: CASSQSLGGEQFF. The CDR3, as DNA: TGTGCCAGCAGCCAATCGCTGGGTGGGGAGCAGTTCTTC.

There are a few counts of this clonotype. V and J are TRBV7-2 and TRBJ2-1, with D possibly TRBD2 on 5 matching bases. The CDR3 totals 14 residues. Trimming took off 5 bases at V and 4 bases at J, with 12 bases between the two ends. Germline V gene data show CDR1 as SGHTA and CDR2 as FQGNSA. The CDR3 is CASSHPGLYNEQFF. The CDR3 DNA reads TGTGCCAGCAGCCACCCCGGACTGTACAATGAGCAGTTCTTC.

Worth noting for this clonotype: Just one base apart from a much larger clone, this may be a read error. The gene calls are TRBV11-2 and TRBJ2-7, with D possibly matching TRBD2 (6 bases). CDR3 length: 17 residues. Per germline, CDR1 SGHAT and CDR2 FQNNGV. The CDR3 nucleotides are TGTGCCAGCAGCTTAGACTCCGGGACGGGGGTTTCCTGCGAGCAGTACTTC. Its protein is CASSLDSGTGVSCEQYF.

This clonotype was seen ten or more times. V usage is TRBV28 and J usage is TRBJ1-4; D unclear. Looked up from germline, CDR1 is MDHEN and CDR2 is SYDVKM. The V end was cut by 8 bases, the J end by 7 bases, with 11 bases between. The CDR3 is 12 amino acids. CDR3 in DNA: TGTGCCAGCTCTACCCCGGGTGAAAAACTGTTTTTT. This gives the protein CASSTPGEKLFF.

Many counts were recorded for this clonotype. The chain recombines TRBV6-2 or TRBV6-3 with TRBJ2-5; D is ambiguous. Deletions cut 2 bases from V and 4 bases from J, with 11 bases between. The CDR3 sequence is 14 residues long. Germline V gives CDR1 MNHEY, CDR2 SVGEGT. The CDR3 DNA sequence: TGTGCCAGCAGTTACGGCAGTCTCGGAGAGACCCAGTACTTC. Encoded protein: CASSYGSLGETQYF.

This clonotype was observed at least ten times. The chain has TRBV20-1 and TRBJ2-7; D gene unclear. Between the trimmed V and J ends, which lost 6 bases and 5 bases, there was a span of 17 bases. The CDR3 length is 13 residues. Per the germline V gene, CDR1 is DFQATT and CDR2 is SNEGSKA (reference sequence). The DNA of the CDR3 is TGCAGTGCCGGCGCCATAGCAGGCCACGAGCAGTACTTC. Encoded protein: CSAGAIAGHEQYF.

This clonotype has a handful of counts. The gene calls are TRBV30 and TRBJ1-2; no clear D gene. Germline V lookup: CDR1 GTSNPN, CDR2 SVGIG (reference sequence). Trimming cost V 5 bases and J 2 bases, with 18 bases left between them. The length of the CDR3 is 15 residues. The CDR3 is CAWAQLDNFNYGYTF. The CDR3 bases are TGTGCCTGGGCCCAATTAGACAATTTCAACTATGGCTACACCTTC. The whole variable domain, remainder taken from reference TRBV30 and TRBJ1-2, is SQTIHQWPATLVQPVGSPLSLECTVEGTSNPNLYWYRQAAGRGLQLLFYSVGIGQISSEVPQNLSASRPQDRQFILSSKKLLLSDSGFYLCAWAQLDNFNYGYTFGSGTRLTVV.

The chain uses TRBV20-1 and TRBJ2-7; 7 positions agree with TRBD2. This CDR3 has 14 amino acids. Per germline, CDR1 DFQATT and CDR2 SNEGSKA (reference sequence). V gave up 3 bases and J gave up 2 bases; unmatched junction bases: 7. DNA for the CDR3: TGCAGTGCTAGTGGTCTAGCGGCCACCTACGAGCAGTACTTC. Its translation: CSASGLAATYEQYF.

This clonotype was detected a few times. This rearrangement joins TRBV10-3 to TRBJ2-2; TRBD2 is a possible D gene (5 bases). Germline loops: CDR1 ENHRY, CDR2 SYGVKD. The V end was cut by 5 bases, the J end by 2 bases, with 18 bases between. CDR3 size: 17 residues. DNA for the CDR3: TGTGCCATCAGTTGGGGAGAGAAGGTACTAAACACCGGGGAGCTGTTTTTT. It yields the protein CAISWGEKVLNTGELFF.

This chain connects TRBV6-1 to TRBJ1-5; maybe TRBD1 (5 bases). Trimming cost V 4 bases and J 1 base, with 14 bases left between them. The CDR3 covers 16 residues. Per germline, CDR1 MNHNS and CDR2 SASEGT. CDR3 nucleotide sequence: TGTGCCAGCAGTGGGGCCCGGGGACGGAGCAATCAGCCCCAGCATTTT. Protein: CASSGARGRSNQPQHF.

This clonotype came up a few times. This chain links TRBV4-2 with TRBJ1-4; D unclear. CDR1 and CDR2 from the germline V gene are LGHNA and YNFKEQ. V was shortened by 5 bases and J by 5 bases, with 15 bases between the two germline ends. The CDR3 is 15 amino acids. This CDR3 is CASSAGVRENEKLFF. The CDR3 DNA reads as TGTGCCAGCAGCGCCGGGGTTAGGGAGAATGAAAAACTGTTTTTT.

This clonotype was seen at least ten times. The V call is TRBV30, the J call TRBJ1-5; D uncertain. Germline CDR1 is GTSNPN and CDR2 is SVGIG (reference sequence). This CDR3 has 13 amino acids. Trimming left V 4 bases short and J 6 bases short, with 13 bases between. CDR3 amino acids: CAWTLKGSQPQHF. CDR3 DNA: TGTGCCTGGACTCTCAAAGGGAGTCAGCCCCAGCATTTT. Filled out from reference TRBV30 and TRBJ1-5, the complete variable domain reads SQTIHQWPATLVQPVGSPLSLECTVEGTSNPNLYWYRQAAGRGLQLLFYSVGIGQISSEVPQNLSASRPQDRQFILSSKKLLLSDSGFYLCAWTLKGSQPQHFGDGTRLSIL.

This rearrangement joins TRBV29-1 to TRBJ2-6; D not certain. V lost 5 bases and J 0 bases, leaving 5 bases between the germline ends. Germline-derived CDR1 and CDR2 are SQVTM and ANQGSEA. The CDR3 contains 13 residues. CDR3 residues: CSVWSSGANVLTF. DNA of the CDR3: TGCAGCGTTTGGAGCTCTGGGGCCAACGTCCTGACTTTC.

CDR3 region: CASSEGVEQFF. CDR3 DNA: TGTGCCAGCAGTGAAGGGGTCGAGCAGTTCTTC. The rearrangement uses TRBV2 and TRBJ2-1; D gene uncertain. The CDR3 runs 11 residues. V was pared by 1 base and J by 10 bases, with 5 bases between. Germline lookup yields CDR1 SNHLY and CDR2 FYNNEI.